This TCR beta chain emerged from a study of post-analysis software for immune sequencing data. Study as a whole: Several disease courses (relapsing-remitting, secondary progressive and progressive-relapsing) of multiple sclerosis were included. Study findings and constraints: Several TRBV segments, TRBV5-6, TRBV5-1 and TRBV20-1 among them, were found more frequent in patients than controls.

With 6 bases removed from V and 4 bases from J, the gap between germline ends came to 11 bases. The germline V gene has CDR1 MNHEY and CDR2 SVGAGI. The CDR3 length is 13 residues. Unique molecular identifiers were carried by the TCR beta cDNA libraries. TCRdb itself ran the PCR reads through MiXCR, one entry per CDR3 protein. The profile covers hundreds of thousands of distinct CDR3 sequences, with more than 50% appearing a single time and about 10% taken by the ten largest. A few counts support this clonotype. Its antigen remains unidentified. The TCR comes from a girl aged 2 to 10 with multiple sclerosis. The sequencing sample was made of blood. This rearrangement joins TRBV6-5 to TRBJ2-3; D unclear. The CDR3 DNA reads as TGTGCCAGCAGAGACCCCGGGCCAGATACGCAGTATTTT. This translates into CASRDPGPDTQYF.